One sample yielded the 22 T cell receptor beta chains listed below, sequenced in a study of T cell responses to AZD1222 COVID-19 vaccine. The protocol was immunoSEQ multiplex PCR, while the TCRdb copy is restricted to in-frame clones and leaves out a portion. Of about 120,000 clones in the sample, 80% to 90% were seen once. The sample was peripheral blood, taken on day 0 of AZD1222 vaccination. These receptors were obtained from an adult in good health.

This chain uses TRBV7-9 with TRBJ1-1, with D tentatively TRBD1 (5 bases). The CDR3 totals 12 residues. Germline values: CDR1 SEHNR, CDR2 FQNEAQ (reference sequence). The V end was cut by 10 bases, the J end by 2 bases, with 11 bases between. CDR3 amino acids: CATIGQNTEAFF. CDR3 bases: TGTGCCACGATTGGACAAAACACTGAAGCTTTCTTT. Full variable domain (rest looked up from reference TRBV7-9 and TRBJ1-1): DTGVSQNPRHKITKRGQNVTFRCDPISEHNRLYWYRQTLGQGPEFLTYFQNEAQLEKSRLLSDRFSAERPKGSFSTLEIQRTEQGDSAMYLCATIGQNTEAFFGQGTRLTVV.

J is TRBJ2-1 and V is TRBV3-1 (or the pseudogene TRBV3-2); the match to TRBD2 covers 8 bases. This CDR3 region has 11 residues. The germline CDR1 and CDR2 sequences are LGHDT and YNNKEL (reference sequence). V shed 7 bases, J shed 10 bases, and the junction held 3 bases outside the gene matches. CDR3 in amino acids: CASTREGEQFF. CDR3 bases: TGTGCCAGCACCCGGGAGGGCGAGCAGTTCTTC.

The rearrangement links TRBV5-1 to TRBJ1-3; D uncertain. With 0 bases removed from V and 7 bases from J, the gap between germline ends came to 8 bases. This CDR3 comprises 13 residues. Germline loops: CDR1 SGHRS, CDR2 YFSETQ. CDR3 sequence: CASSLGRGNTIYF. CDR3 DNA sequence: TGCGCCAGCAGCTTGGGACGTGGGAACACCATATATTTT.

This chain joins TRBV7-2 and TRBJ2-1; 8 nucleotides line up with TRBD2. Germline V gene sequence: CDR1 SGHTA, CDR2 FQGNSA. The CDR3 spans 14 residues. The trim removed 5 bases at V and 7 bases at J, leaving 7 bases unmatched. CDR3 DNA sequence: TGTGCCAGCAGCAGAGGACTAGCCCAGAATGAGCAGTTCTTC. Protein: CASSRGLAQNEQFF.

The chain employs TRBV5-6 and TRBJ1-1; TRBD1 might be the D (5 bases). The V gene lost 5 bases and the J gene lost 1 base, with 9 bases spanning the gap. Germline V CDR1 and CDR2: SGHDT, YYEEEE. This CDR3 comprises 13 residues. The CDR3 spells CASRGQGNTEAFF. The CDR3 bases are TGTGCCAGCAGGGGGCAGGGGAACACTGAAGCTTTCTTT. Filled out from reference TRBV5-6 and TRBJ1-1, the complete variable domain reads DAGVTQSPTHLIKTRGQQVTLRCSPKSGHDTVSWYQQALGQGPQFIFQYYEEEERQRGNFPDRFSGHQFPNYSSELNVNALLLGDSALYLCASRGQGNTEAFFGQGTRLTVV.

Only a few counts were recorded for this clone. The rearrangement links TRBV4-3 to TRBJ2-1; unclear D gene. V was pared by 1 base and J by 9 bases, with 19 bases between. Germline values: CDR1 LGHNA, CDR2 YSLEER. The CDR3 is 16 amino acids. This CDR3 reads CASSQAHTTPGFEQFF. CDR3 nucleotides: TGCGCCAGCAGCCAAGCCCATACCACCCCCGGATTTGAGCAGTTCTTC.

This chain uses TRBV9 with TRBJ1-1, with TRBD1 as a possible D gene (6 bases). Germline loops: CDR1 SGDLS, CDR2 YYNGEE. V lost 6 bases to trimming and J lost 1 base, with 10 bases between them. There are 13 residues in the CDR3. The CDR3 protein is CASKGVQNTEAFF. The CDR3, as DNA: TGTGCCAGCAAGGGGGTACAGAACACTGAAGCTTTCTTT.

The rearrangement joins TRBV7-9 to TRBJ2-7; 14 bases are shared with TRBD2. The CDR3 contains 19 residues. The V segment lost 0 bases and the J segment 1 base; nucleotides outside the gene matches: 8. The germline V gene encodes CDR1 SEHNR and CDR2 FQNEAQ (reference sequence). CDR3 nucleotides: TGTGCCAGCAGCTTAGCCCCGGGACTAGCGGGGGAGGTGTCCTACGAGCAGTACTTC. It codes for CASSLAPGLAGEVSYEQYF. Filled out from reference TRBV7-9 and TRBJ2-7, the complete variable domain reads DTGVSQNPRHKITKRGQNVTFRCDPISEHNRLYWYRQTLGQGPEFLTYFQNEAQLEKSRLLSDRFSAERPKGSFSTLEIQRTEQGDSAMYLCASSLAPGLAGEVSYEQYFGPGTRLTVT.

This sequence joins TRBV28 and TRBJ1-6, with TRBD1 as a possible D gene (5 bases). The V and J ends lost 6 bases and 6 bases respectively, with 15 bases between them. From germline, CDR1 is MDHEN and CDR2 SYDVKM. The CDR3 is 15 residues long. The CDR3 DNA sequence: TGTGCCAGCAGCAAATCGGAAGGGGCTAATTCACCCCTCCACTTT. Protein product: CASSKSEGANSPLHF.

The chain couples TRBV28 to TRBJ1-6; TRBD1 aligns across 9 bases. In germline, CDR1 is MDHEN, CDR2 SYDVKM. The CDR3 has 15 residues. J lost 8 bases, V lost 10 bases, and 12 bases had no gene match. The CDR3 here is CATAPRQGGHSPLHF. The CDR3 bases are TGTGCCACCGCCCCGCGACAGGGGGGTCATTCACCCCTCCACTTT.

The chain carries TRBV10-3 and TRBJ2-2, with a tentative D call TRBD1 (5 bases). With 0 bases removed from V and 5 bases from J, the gap between germline ends came to 13 bases. The CDR3 runs 16 residues. Germline lookup yields CDR1 ENHRY and CDR2 SYGVKD. CDR3 loop: CAISESPGHLTGELFF. The DNA for the CDR3 is TGTGCCATCAGTGAGTCCCCAGGGCACTTGACCGGGGAGCTGTTTTTT.

The rearrangement joins TRBV6-2 or TRBV6-3 to TRBJ2-2, with D unclear. The CDR3 is made up of 14 amino acids. V shed 4 bases and J shed 0 bases, with 6 bases lying between them. Germline loops: CDR1 MNHEY, CDR2 SVGEGT. The CDR3 region is CASSFDTNTGELFF. The CDR3 bases are TGTGCCAGCAGTTTCGACACGAACACCGGGGAGCTGTTTTTT.

This chain links TRBV10-3 with TRBJ2-1; 10 bases line up with TRBD1. J lost 2 bases, V lost 7 bases, and 5 bases had no gene match. The germline CDR1 and CDR2 sequences are ENHRY and SYGVKD. There are 15 residues in the CDR3. The CDR3 sequence is CAIKPGTGAYNEQFF. As DNA, the CDR3 is TGTGCCATCAAACCCGGGACAGGGGCCTACAATGAGCAGTTCTTC.

The chain recombines TRBV5-5 with TRBJ2-7, with D possibly called TRBD1 or TRBD2 (5 bases each). Deletions cut 3 bases from V and 2 bases from J, with 15 bases between. Germline loops: CDR1 SGHKS, CDR2 YYEKEE (reference sequence). The CDR3 sequence is 15 residues long. The CDR3 here is CASSSSSQGPYEQYF. DNA for the CDR3: TGTGCCAGCAGCTCTAGCTCTCAGGGCCCCTACGAGCAGTACTTC. Full variable domain (rest looked up from reference TRBV5-5 and TRBJ2-7): DAGVTQSPTHLIKTRGQQVTLRCSPISGHKSVSWYQQVLGQGPQFIFQYYEKEERGRGNFPDRFSARQFPNYSSELNVNALLLGDSALYLCASSSSSQGPYEQYFGPGTRLTVT.

J is TRBJ1-3 and V is TRBV2, with D hard to call. The germline V gene has CDR1 SNHLY and CDR2 FYNNEI. The CDR3 loop spans 14 amino acids. The germline V and J ends were trimmed by 6 bases and 1 base, with 10 bases remaining between them. CDR3 region: CASSKEQSGNTIYF. The CDR3 nucleotides are TGTGCCAGCAGCAAGGAGCAATCTGGAAACACCATATATTTT.

The V call is TRBV29-1, the J call TRBJ1-2, with unresolved D. The length of the CDR3 is 12 residues. The germline V gene has CDR1 SQVTM and CDR2 ANQGSEA. Trimming took 7 bases from V and 8 from J, leaving 17 bases between them. For the CDR3, the DNA is TGCAGCGCATGGCAGGAACCGGAGGGCTACACCTTC. Translated, it gives CSAWQEPEGYTF. Looking up the rest from reference TRBV29-1 and TRBJ1-2 gives the full variable domain: SAVISQKPSRDICQRGTSLTIQCQVDSQVTMMFWYRQQPGQSLTLIATANQGSEATYESGFVIDKFPISRPNLTFSTLTVSNMSPEDSSIYLCSAWQEPEGYTFGSGTRLTVV.

The chain has TRBV2 and TRBJ2-1, with D possibly matching TRBD2 (6 bases). The CDR3 covers 13 residues. With 8 bases removed from V and 6 bases from J, the gap between germline ends came to 14 bases. Germline V gene lookup returns CDR1 SNHLY and CDR2 FYNNEI. CDR3 sequence (DNA): TGTGCCAGCGAACGGGGGTTGAGCAATGAGCAGTTCTTC. Translation: CASERGLSNEQFF.

The chain uses TRBV27 and TRBJ1-4; D gene ambiguous. CDR1 and CDR2 from the germline V gene are MNHEY and SMNVEV (reference sequence). With 5 bases removed from V and 0 bases from J, the gap between germline ends came to 10 bases. This CDR3 contains 15 residues. In DNA, the CDR3 is TGTGCCAGCAGTCTAAACGGTGCAACTAATGAAAAACTGTTTTTT. This translates into CASSLNGATNEKLFF.

The gene calls are TRBV20-1 and TRBJ1-2; TRBD1 matches at 8 bases. The CDR3 covers 18 residues. Trimming took 3 bases from V and 7 from J; bases not matched to a gene: 22. In germline, CDR1 is DFQATT, CDR2 SNEGSKA (reference sequence). The DNA of the CDR3 is TGCAGTGCTAGTCCCCATCCGGGTGAGGCAGGGGGCAGGGTTGGCTACACCTTC. It encodes CSASPHPGEAGGRVGYTF.

The chain carries TRBV7-3 and TRBJ2-7, with 11 bases identical to TRBD1. The germline CDR1 and CDR2 sequences are SGHTA and FQGTGA. Unmatched junction bases numbered 7, after V lost 5 bases and J lost 7 bases. The CDR3 runs 14 residues. The CDR3 protein is CASSPGQGAGEQYF. CDR3 nucleotide sequence: TGTGCCAGCAGCCCTGGACAGGGGGCCGGAGAGCAGTACTTC.

The V gene is TRBV28, the J gene TRBJ2-1, with 10 bases that match TRBD2. This CDR3 contains 17 residues. CDR1 MDHEN and CDR2 SYDVKM come from the germline V gene. V lost 5 bases to trimming and J lost 7 bases; unmatched junction nucleotides: 14. Written as DNA, the CDR3 is TGTGCCAGCAGTCCGACGACCCGACTAGCGGGTACGAATGAGCAGTTCTTC. It specifies CASSPTTRLAGTNEQFF. Together with reference TRBV28 and TRBJ2-1, the CDR3 gives the full variable domain: DVKVTQSSRYLVKRTGEKVFLECVQDMDHENMFWYRQDPGLGLRLIYFSYDVKMKEKGDIPEGYSVSREKKERFSLILESASTNQTSMYLCASSPTTRLAGTNEQFFGPGTRLTVL.

The chain uses TRBV28 and TRBJ1-1, with 7 bases that match TRBD1. The length of the CDR3 is 14 residues. With V trimmed by 5 bases and J by 5 bases, 8 bases remained unmatched. Germline V gene sequence: CDR1 MDHEN, CDR2 SYDVKM. The CDR3 bases are TGTGCCAGCAGTCCCACGACAGGGCGGACTGAAGCTTTCTTT. Residues: CASSPTTGRTEAFF.